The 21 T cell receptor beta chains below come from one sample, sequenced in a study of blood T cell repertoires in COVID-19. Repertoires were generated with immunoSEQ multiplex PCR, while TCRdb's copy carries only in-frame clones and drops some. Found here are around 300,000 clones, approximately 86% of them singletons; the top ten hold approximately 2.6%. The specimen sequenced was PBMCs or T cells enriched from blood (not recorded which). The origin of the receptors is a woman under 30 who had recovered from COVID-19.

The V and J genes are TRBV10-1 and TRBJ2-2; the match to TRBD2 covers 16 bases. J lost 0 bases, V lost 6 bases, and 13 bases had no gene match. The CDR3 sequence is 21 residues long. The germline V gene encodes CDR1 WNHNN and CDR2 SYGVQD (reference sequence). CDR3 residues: CASRFQKGLAGGGANTGELFF. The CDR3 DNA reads TGCGCCAGCAGGTTTCAAAAGGGACTAGCGGGAGGGGGAGCGAACACCGGGGAGCTGTTTTTT.

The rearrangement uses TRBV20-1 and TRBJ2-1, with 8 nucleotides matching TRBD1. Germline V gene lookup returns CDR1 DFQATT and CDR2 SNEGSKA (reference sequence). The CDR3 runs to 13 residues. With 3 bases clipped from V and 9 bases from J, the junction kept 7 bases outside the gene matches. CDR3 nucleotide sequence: TGCAGTGCTAGTATCCAGGGGGCCGCTGAGCAGTTCTTC. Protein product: CSASIQGAAEQFF.

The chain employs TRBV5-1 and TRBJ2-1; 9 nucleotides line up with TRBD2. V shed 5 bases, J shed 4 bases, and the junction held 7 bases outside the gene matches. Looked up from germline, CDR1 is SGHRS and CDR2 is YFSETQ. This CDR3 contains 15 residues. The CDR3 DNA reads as TGCGCCAGCAGATTAGCGGGGGCCCCATACAATGAGCAGTTCTTC. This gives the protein CASRLAGAPYNEQFF.

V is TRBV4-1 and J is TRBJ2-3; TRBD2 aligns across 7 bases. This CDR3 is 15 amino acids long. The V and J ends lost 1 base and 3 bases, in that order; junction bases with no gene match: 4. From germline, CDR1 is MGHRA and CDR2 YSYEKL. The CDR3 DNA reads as TGCGCCAGCAGCCAAGCCAGGACTAGTACAGATACGCAGTATTTT. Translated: CASSQARTSTDTQYF.

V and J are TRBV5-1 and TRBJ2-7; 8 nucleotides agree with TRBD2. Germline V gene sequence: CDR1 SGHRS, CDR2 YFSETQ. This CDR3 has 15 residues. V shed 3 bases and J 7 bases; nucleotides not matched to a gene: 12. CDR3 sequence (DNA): TGCGCCAGCAGCTATTCGGGACTAGGGGGTGGAGAGCAGTACTTC. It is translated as CASSYSGLGGGEQYF.

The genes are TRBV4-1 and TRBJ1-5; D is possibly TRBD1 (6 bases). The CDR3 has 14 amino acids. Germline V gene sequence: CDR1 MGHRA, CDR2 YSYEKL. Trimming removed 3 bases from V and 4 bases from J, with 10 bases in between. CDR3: CASSQVQGNQPQHF. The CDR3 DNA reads TGCGCCAGCAGCCAGGTACAGGGAAATCAGCCCCAGCATTTT.

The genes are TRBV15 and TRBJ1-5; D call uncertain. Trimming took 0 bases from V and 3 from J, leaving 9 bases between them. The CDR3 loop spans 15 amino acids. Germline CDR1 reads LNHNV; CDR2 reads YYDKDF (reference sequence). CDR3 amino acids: CATSRDLGLNQPQHF. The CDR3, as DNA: TGTGCCACCAGCAGAGATCTTGGGCTCAATCAGCCCCAGCATTTT.

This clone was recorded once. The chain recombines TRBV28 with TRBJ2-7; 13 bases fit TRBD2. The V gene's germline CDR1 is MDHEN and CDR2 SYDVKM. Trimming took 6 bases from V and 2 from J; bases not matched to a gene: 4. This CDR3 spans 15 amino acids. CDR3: CASRGGLAGPYEQYF. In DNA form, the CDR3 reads TGTGCCAGCAGGGGGGGACTAGCGGGACCCTACGAGCAGTACTTC. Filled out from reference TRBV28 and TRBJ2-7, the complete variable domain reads DVKVTQSSRYLVKRTGEKVFLECVQDMDHENMFWYRQDPGLGLRLIYFSYDVKMKEKGDIPEGYSVSREKKERFSLILESASTNQTSMYLCASRGGLAGPYEQYFGPGTRLTVT.

CDR3 in DNA: TGCGCCAGCACTAGCGGGAGAGGAAATGAGCAGTTCTTC. This gives the protein CASTSGRGNEQFF. This chain links TRBV10-2 with TRBJ2-1; 10 bases line up with TRBD2. The CDR3 extends over 13 amino acids. The germline CDR1 and CDR2 sequences are WSHSY and SAAADI. Germline trimming cut 7 bases from V and 7 bases from J; bases unmatched to any gene: 4.

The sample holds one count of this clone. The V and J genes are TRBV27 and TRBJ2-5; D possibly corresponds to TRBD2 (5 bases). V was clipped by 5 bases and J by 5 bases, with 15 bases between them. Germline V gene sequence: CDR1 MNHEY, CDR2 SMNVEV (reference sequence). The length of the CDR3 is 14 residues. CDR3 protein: CASSPRGRVETQYF. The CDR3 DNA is TGTGCCAGCAGTCCACGGGGAAGGGTGGAGACCCAGTACTTC.

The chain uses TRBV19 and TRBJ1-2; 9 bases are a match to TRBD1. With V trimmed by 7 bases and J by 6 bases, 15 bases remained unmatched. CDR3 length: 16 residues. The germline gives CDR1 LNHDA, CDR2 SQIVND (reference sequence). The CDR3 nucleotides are TGTGCCAGTATTGCCGAATCCGGGACAGGGAAAGATGGCTACACCTTC. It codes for CASIAESGTGKDGYTF.

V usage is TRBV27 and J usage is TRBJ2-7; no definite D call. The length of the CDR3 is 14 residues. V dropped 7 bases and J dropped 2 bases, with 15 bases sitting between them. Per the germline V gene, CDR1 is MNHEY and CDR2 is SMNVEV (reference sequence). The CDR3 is CASTPRSGTYEQYF. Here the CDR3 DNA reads TGTGCCAGCACCCCGAGGAGTGGCACCTACGAGCAGTACTTC.

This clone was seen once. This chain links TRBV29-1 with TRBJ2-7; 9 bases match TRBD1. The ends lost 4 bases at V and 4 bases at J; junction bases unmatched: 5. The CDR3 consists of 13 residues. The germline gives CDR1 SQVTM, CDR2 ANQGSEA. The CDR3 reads CSVATGGGYEQYF. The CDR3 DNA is TGCAGCGTTGCAACAGGGGGCGGATACGAGCAGTACTTC.

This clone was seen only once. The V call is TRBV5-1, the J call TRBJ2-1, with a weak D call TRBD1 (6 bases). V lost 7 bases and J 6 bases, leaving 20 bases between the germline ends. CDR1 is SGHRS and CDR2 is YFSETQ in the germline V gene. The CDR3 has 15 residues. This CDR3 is CASGLGQNPLNEQFF. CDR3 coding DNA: TGCGCCAGCGGACTCGGACAGAACCCCCTCAATGAGCAGTTCTTC.

CDR3: CASSGGAGYEQYF. The CDR3 region has the DNA TGCGCCAGCAGTGGGGGAGCTGGCTACGAGCAGTACTTC. The chain links TRBV10-2 to TRBJ2-7, with a possible D match to TRBD2 (5 bases). The CDR3 has 13 amino acids. Trimming shortened V by 4 bases and J by 3 bases, and 10 bases separated the two germline ends. The germline V gene has CDR1 WSHSY and CDR2 SAAADI.

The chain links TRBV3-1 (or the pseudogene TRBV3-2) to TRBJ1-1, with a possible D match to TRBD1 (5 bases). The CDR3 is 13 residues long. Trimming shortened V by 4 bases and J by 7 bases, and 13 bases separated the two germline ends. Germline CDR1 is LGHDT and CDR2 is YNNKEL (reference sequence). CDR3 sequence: CASSLRGRVEAFF. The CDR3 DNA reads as TGTGCCAGCAGCCTCCGGGGGAGGGTTGAAGCTTTCTTT.

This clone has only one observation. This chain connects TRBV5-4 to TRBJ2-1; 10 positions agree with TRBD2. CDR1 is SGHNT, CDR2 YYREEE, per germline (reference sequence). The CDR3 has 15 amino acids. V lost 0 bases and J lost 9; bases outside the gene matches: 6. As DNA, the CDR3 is TGTGCCAGCAGCTTGGTTCTAGCGGGAGTGACTGAGCAGTTCTTC. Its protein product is CASSLVLAGVTEQFF.

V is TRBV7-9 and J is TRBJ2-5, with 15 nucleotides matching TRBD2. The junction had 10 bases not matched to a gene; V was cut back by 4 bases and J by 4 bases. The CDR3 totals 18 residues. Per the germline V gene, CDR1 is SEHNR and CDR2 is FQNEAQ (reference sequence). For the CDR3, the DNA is TGTGCCAGCAGCTCACAGGGACTAGCGGGAGGTTCGGGAGAGACCCAGTACTTC. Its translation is CASSSQGLAGGSGETQYF.

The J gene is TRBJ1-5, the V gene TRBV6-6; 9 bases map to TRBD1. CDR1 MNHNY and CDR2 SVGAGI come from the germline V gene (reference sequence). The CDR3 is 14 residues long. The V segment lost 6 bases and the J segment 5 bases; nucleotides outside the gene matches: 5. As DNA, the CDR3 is TGTGCCAGCAGATCGGGACAGGGCCATCAGCCCCAGCATTTT. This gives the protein CASRSGQGHQPQHF.

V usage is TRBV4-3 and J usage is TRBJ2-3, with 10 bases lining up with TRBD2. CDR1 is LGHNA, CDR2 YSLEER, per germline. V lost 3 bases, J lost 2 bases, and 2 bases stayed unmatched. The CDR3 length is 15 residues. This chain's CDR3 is CASSQTSGYTDTQYF. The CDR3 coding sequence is TGCGCCAGCAGCCAGACTAGCGGGTACACAGATACGCAGTATTTT.

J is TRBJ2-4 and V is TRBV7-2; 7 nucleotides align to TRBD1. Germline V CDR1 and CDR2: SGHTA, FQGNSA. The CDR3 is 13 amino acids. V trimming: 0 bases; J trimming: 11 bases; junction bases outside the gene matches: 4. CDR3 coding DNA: TGTGCCAGCAGCTTAGCCGGACAGGCGGTTCAGTACTTC. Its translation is CASSLAGQAVQYF.